The entry that follows covers one T cell receptor beta chain sequence. Germline V lookup: CDR1 DFQATT, CDR2 SNEGSKA (reference sequence). The CDR3 covers 20 residues. The record originates from a study of monozygotic twins with inflammatory bowel disease. TCRdb re-called the 5' RACE reads; every CDR3 protein appears as one record, without DNA. The sample totals about 160,000 distinct CDR3 sequences; its top ten clones hold 2.8%. Input material: blood. The TCR was taken from a human donor with ulcerative colitis or Crohn's disease, or a healthy co-twin of an affected twin (not recorded which). V gene TRBV20-1 combines with J gene TRBJ2-1; the D gene TCRdb calls, TRBD1, cannot be checked with no DNA. CDR3 amino acids: CSADTGFIFQREEYYNEQFF.